This T cell receptor (beta chain) was recovered during a study of beta chain features in type 1 diabetes. This CDR3 has 14 amino acids. Losses at the gene ends were 7 bases for V and 5 bases for J; bases not matched to a gene: 9. CDR1 is MNHEY, CDR2 SMNVEV, per germline (reference sequence). Expressed TCRB transcripts were sequenced because the entire RNA isolate underwent reverse transcription. Repertoires were generated with immunoSEQ multiplex PCR, while TCRdb's copy carries only in-frame clones and drops some. The sample has roughly 500,000 clones; about 10% are singletons. A remark on this clone: The antigen is undetermined.

Study-wide points: Researchers report that Type 1 diabetes patients had moderately but significantly shorter TCRB CDR3s across all four CD4+ subsets.

This chain uses TRBV27 with TRBJ2-3; 7 bases fit TRBD1. The TCR comes from a woman aged 18 to 35 in good health. Sequenced material: naive CD4+ T cells from blood. CDR3 sequence: CASNPDRFGDTQYF. In nucleotides, the CDR3 is TGTGCCAGCAACCCGGACAGGTTCGGAGATACGCAGTATTTT.